These 22 T cell receptor beta chains were sequenced from one sample in a study of shared clonotypes between healthy human individuals. The protocol was immunoSEQ multiplex PCR, while the TCRdb copy is restricted to in-frame clones and leaves out a portion. The repertoire has around 700,000 clones, 60% to 80% of them found once; the top ten carry under 2%. The sample taken for sequencing was memory CD4+ T cells sorted from blood. Indicated subset: CD45RA-negative fraction. Receptors originate from a woman younger than 45 in good health.

Many counts were recorded for this clone. J is TRBJ1-3 and V is TRBV7-2, with D hard to call. V was trimmed by 3 bases and J by 16 bases, leaving 13 bases between them. The CDR3 extends over 11 amino acids. The V gene's germline CDR1 is SGHTA and CDR2 FQGNSA. CDR3 sequence: CASSLGPARYF. Here the CDR3 DNA reads TGTGCCAGCAGCTTGGGCCCCGCGCGGTATTTT.

The chain has TRBV7-8 and TRBJ1-2, with D unresolved. Germline CDR1 SGHVS, CDR2 FQNEAQ. Trimming removed 7 bases at V and 2 bases at J, with 20 bases between. The CDR3 covers 16 residues. DNA for the CDR3: TGTGCCAGCACCCCCTGGGCCGGGGTGTGGAACTATGGCTACACCTTC. It yields the protein CASTPWAGVWNYGYTF.

The J gene is TRBJ2-1, the V gene TRBV5-1; a possible D gene is TRBD2 (5 bases). The CDR3 totals 16 residues. The V and J ends lost 4 bases and 0 bases respectively, with 14 bases between them. Germline values: CDR1 SGHRS, CDR2 YFSETQ. The CDR3 DNA reads as TGCGCCAGCAGCAATTCTAGGACTCTCTCCTACAATGAGCAGTTCTTC. Translating gives CASSNSRTLSYNEQFF.

V is TRBV5-8 and J is TRBJ2-1; D possibly corresponds to TRBD2 (6 bases). The length of the CDR3 is 16 residues. CDR1 and CDR2 from the germline V gene are SGHTS and YDEGEE. Trimming took 0 bases from V and 3 from J, leaving 13 bases between them. The CDR3 loop reads CASSLAGNGGYNEQFF. The CDR3 coding sequence is TGTGCCAGCAGCTTGGCAGGCAACGGGGGCTACAATGAGCAGTTCTTC.

About this clone: The sample has other DNA sequences that encode this CDR3 too. The rearrangement joins TRBV7-9 to TRBJ2-7; D possibly corresponds to TRBD1 (8 bases). The CDR3 has 15 amino acids. Trimming left V 4 bases short and J 1 base short, with 14 bases between. From germline, CDR1 is SEHNR and CDR2 FQNEAQ (reference sequence). Here the CDR3 DNA reads TGTGCCAGCAGCTCAGGACAGGGAGGGTCCTACGAGCAGTACTTC. This translates into CASSSGQGGSYEQYF.

On this clone itself: The junction differs from germline at one of its ends, possibly a read error. The rearrangement links TRBV30 to TRBJ1-6; no firm D call. In germline, CDR1 is GTSNPN, CDR2 SVGIG (reference sequence). This CDR3 has 12 amino acids. CDR3 residues: CAWRRTLSTLHF. In nucleotides, the CDR3 is TGTGCCTGGAGACGGACCCTTTCAACCCTCCACTTT.

V gene TRBV29-1 combines with J gene TRBJ2-2, with a tentative D call TRBD2 (5 bases). Trimming removed 6 bases at V and 3 bases at J, with 14 bases between. Looked up from germline, CDR1 is SQVTM and CDR2 is ANQGSEA. The CDR3 has 14 residues. The CDR3 nucleotides are TGCAGCGTGGCCCCTGGGAGCTACACCGGGGAGCTGTTTTTT. Translation gives CSVAPGSYTGELFF.

V is TRBV28 and J is TRBJ2-1; 11 positions agree with TRBD2. The CDR3 covers 18 residues. The junction had 11 bases not matched to a gene; V was cut back by 1 base and J by 6 bases. Germline V CDR1 and CDR2: MDHEN, SYDVKM. As DNA, the CDR3 is TGTGCCAGCAGTTTATCTCCTCCGCTAGCGGGAGGAAGCAATGAGCAGTTCTTC. Translating it yields CASSLSPPLAGGSNEQFF.

The gene calls are TRBV29-1 and TRBJ1-1, with D possibly TRBD1 on 6 matching bases. Trimming cost V 8 bases and J 11 bases, with 21 bases left between them. There are 12 residues in the CDR3. Germline V gene sequence: CDR1 SQVTM, CDR2 ANQGSEA. CDR3 protein: CSSSLGGARAFF. DNA of the CDR3: TGCAGCTCCTCCCTTGGGGGGGCGAGGGCTTTCTTT.

For this clone: Other nucleotide sequences from this sample produce the same CDR3. The gene calls are TRBV29-1 and TRBJ2-2; a possible D gene is TRBD1 (6 bases). The germline V and J ends were trimmed by 4 bases and 5 bases, with 8 bases remaining between them. Germline CDR1 and CDR2: SQVTM and ANQGSEA. The CDR3 is 12 amino acids. In DNA form, the CDR3 reads TGCAGCGTTGCAGGGGTTACCGGGGAGCTGTTTTTT. This encodes CSVAGVTGELFF.

V and J are TRBV28 and TRBJ2-1; possibly TRBD2 for D (6 bases). The CDR3 extends over 16 amino acids. Germline lookup yields CDR1 MDHEN and CDR2 SYDVKM. V was clipped by 2 bases and J by 1 base, with 12 bases between them. The CDR3 loop reads CASSLQVAASYNEQFF. CDR3 coding DNA: TGTGCCAGCAGTTTACAGGTAGCGGCATCCTACAATGAGCAGTTCTTC.

V gene TRBV28 combines with J gene TRBJ1-3, with 9 bases lining up with TRBD1. The ends lost 5 bases at V and 3 bases at J; junction bases unmatched: 5. The CDR3 spans 15 residues. Germline values: CDR1 MDHEN, CDR2 SYDVKM. The CDR3 is CASSLGTGFGNTIYF. The DNA of the CDR3 is TGTGCCAGCAGTCTAGGGACAGGGTTTGGAAACACCATATATTTT. Complete variable domain (other parts from reference TRBV28 and TRBJ1-3): DVKVTQSSRYLVKRTGEKVFLECVQDMDHENMFWYRQDPGLGLRLIYFSYDVKMKEKGDIPEGYSVSREKKERFSLILESASTNQTSMYLCASSLGTGFGNTIYFGEGSWLTVV.

This chain connects TRBV21-1 to TRBJ2-5; the table's D call, TRBD2, was not checked against the DNA. TRBJ2-7 explains the end of the DNA better; the J call may be wrong. TRBV21-1 is a pseudogene. The CDR3 is 18 amino acids. In DNA, the CDR3 is TGTGCCAGCATCCAAGGTCCCATGTCCCAGGCGGGCTACTACGAGCAGTACTTC. It translates to CASIQGPMSQAGYYEQYF.

The gene calls are TRBV9 and TRBJ2-7; D gene uncertain. Trimming pared 3 bases from V and 6 bases from J, leaving 19 bases between. Germline V gene sequence: CDR1 SGDLS, CDR2 YYNGEE. The length of the CDR3 is 15 residues. DNA for the CDR3: TGTGCCAGCAGCGCTACCGTGGGCACCTCCCTCGAGCAGTACTTC. Protein: CASSATVGTSLEQYF.

Worth noting for this clone: Other DNA sequences in this specimen translate into the identical CDR3. The V call is TRBV29-1, the J call TRBJ2-5, with 7 bases aligning to TRBD1. This CDR3 is 12 amino acids long. The germline V gene has CDR1 SQVTM and CDR2 ANQGSEA. V lost 7 bases and J lost 5; bases outside the gene matches: 7. As DNA, the CDR3 is TGCAGCGCAAGACAGGGTCAGGAGACCCAGTACTTC. Encoded protein: CSARQGQETQYF.

The chain links TRBV7-9 to TRBJ1-4; 10 nucleotides align to TRBD1. There are 17 residues in the CDR3. The V and J ends lost 2 bases and 4 bases, in that order; junction bases with no gene match: 7. Per germline, CDR1 SEHNR and CDR2 FQNEAQ (reference sequence). CDR3 loop: CASSLMGQGLLNEKLFF. The CDR3 bases are TGTGCCAGCAGCTTAATGGGACAGGGGCTTCTTAATGAAAAACTGTTTTTT.

This clone was counted ten times or more. The CDR3 DNA is TGTGCCAGCTCACCAGCGGGAGTGGACTACAATGAGCAGTTCTTC. Its protein is CASSPAGVDYNEQFF. The chain carries TRBV18 and TRBJ2-1; 7 bases align to TRBD2. Per germline, CDR1 KGHSH and CDR2 LQKENI. The CDR3 loop spans 15 amino acids. V dropped 2 bases and J dropped 3; count of bases not matched to a gene: 4.

The chain joins TRBV18 to TRBJ2-3; maybe TRBD2 (6 bases). The V and J ends lost 4 bases and 0 bases respectively, with 14 bases between them. The CDR3 is 16 amino acids. From germline, CDR1 is KGHSH and CDR2 LQKENI. The CDR3 protein is CASSLMTGRSTDTQYF. Written as DNA, the CDR3 is TGTGCCAGCTCACTTATGACCGGGAGAAGCACAGATACGCAGTATTTT. The full variable domain, rest sourced from reference TRBV18 and TRBJ2-3, is NAGVMQNPRHLVRRRGQEARLRCSPMKGHSHVYWYRQLPEEGLKFMVYLQKENIIDESGMPKERFSAEFPKEGPSILRIQQVVRGDSAAYFCASSLMTGRSTDTQYFGPGTRLTVL.

In DNA, the CDR3 is TGTGCCAGCAGCTTTATCGGAGGCTACACCTTC. Protein sequence: CASSFIGGYTF. This sequence joins TRBV5-6 and TRBJ1-2, with unresolved D. V lost 2 bases and J 8 bases, leaving 7 bases between the germline ends. The V gene's germline CDR1 is SGHDT and CDR2 YYEEEE. There are 11 residues in the CDR3.

V gene TRBV18 combines with J gene TRBJ2-7; TRBD1 agrees at 9 bases. Germline V gene sequence: CDR1 KGHSH, CDR2 LQKENI. The junction had 9 bases not matched to a gene; V was cut back by 4 bases and J by 5 bases. The CDR3 runs to 15 residues. CDR3 loop: CASSQWTGDMNEQYF. CDR3 DNA sequence: TGTGCCAGCTCACAGTGGACAGGGGACATGAACGAGCAGTACTTC. The full variable domain, with the rest looked up from reference TRBV18 and TRBJ2-7, is NAGVMQNPRHLVRRRGQEARLRCSPMKGHSHVYWYRQLPEEGLKFMVYLQKENIIDESGMPKERFSAEFPKEGPSILRIQQVVRGDSAAYFCASSQWTGDMNEQYFGPGTRLTVT.

This sequence joins TRBV5-4 and TRBJ2-3; perhaps TRBD2 as D (6 bases). The V and J ends lost 5 bases and 0 bases respectively, with 13 bases between them. CDR3 length equals 15 residues. The germline gives CDR1 SGHNT, CDR2 YYREEE (reference sequence). The CDR3 DNA is TGTGCCAGCAGATCTACTAGCTCCAGCACAGATACGCAGTATTTT. This translates into CASRSTSSSTDTQYF.

The chain's CDR3 is CASSRDRGQNEQYF. The CDR3 DNA is TGTGCCAGCAGCCGGGACAGGGGGCAGAACGAGCAGTACTTC. V and J are TRBV4-2 and TRBJ2-7, with 12 bases lining up with TRBD1. The germline V gene encodes CDR1 LGHNA and CDR2 YNFKEQ. The CDR3 runs 14 residues. After removal of 4 bases from V and 5 bases from J, the junction contained 3 bases not matched to a gene.